Presented here are 25 T cell receptor beta chains from one specimen sequenced in a study of CD8 T cells in Susac syndrome (dated by TCRdb to between 2018 and 2021). The library was prepared using the immunoSEQ multiplex PCR assay. RNA was extracted using the RNeasy kit, and roughly 0.5 to 1 ug of the RNA was reverse transcribed with random hexamers. TCRdb ran its own pipeline on the public reads, namely fastp trimming at Q25 and MiXCR clone calling, and kept in-frame beta chains. When rows share a CDR3 protein, they turn into one entry using the most common DNA and genes. For this sample there are 130,000 to 150,000 distinct CDR3 sequences; roughly 94% appear just once. The top ten clones comprise nearly 0.085% of the sample. Sequenced input: CD4+ T cells from PBMCs. The receptors come from a human donor in good health.

The genes are TRBV11-2 and TRBJ2-5, with TRBD2 identical over 12 bases. The V segment lost 4 bases and the J segment 4 bases; nucleotides outside the gene matches: 7. Germline lookup yields CDR1 SGHAT and CDR2 FQNNGV. The CDR3 spans 16 residues. In DNA, the CDR3 is TGTGCCAGCAGCTCAGGCAGACTAGCGGGAGTAGAGACCCAGTACTTC. It is translated as CASSSGRLAGVETQYF.

CDR3 sequence (DNA): TGTGCCAGCAGCCCGGGACGGGCTGGGTACTATGGCTACACCTTC. It translates to CASSPGRAGYYGYTF. The J gene is TRBJ1-2, the V gene TRBV6-4; maybe TRBD1 (5 bases). Trimming shortened V by 6 bases and J by 3 bases, and 17 bases separated the two germline ends. The CDR3 has 15 amino acids. Per the germline V gene, CDR1 is MRHNA and CDR2 is SNTAGT.

This clonotype was detected only once. V is TRBV20-1 and J is TRBJ2-1; D may be TRBD2 (6 bases). In germline, CDR1 is DFQATT, CDR2 SNEGSKA (reference sequence). Trimming took off 3 bases at V and 4 bases at J, with 13 bases between the two ends. There are 14 residues in the CDR3. The CDR3 region is CSASILAVYNEQFF. As DNA, the CDR3 is TGCAGTGCTAGTATACTAGCAGTATACAATGAGCAGTTCTTC.

The gene calls are TRBV10-3 and TRBJ2-3; no clear D. V lost 6 bases to trimming and J lost 2 bases, with 6 bases between them. The CDR3 is 12 residues long. The germline V gene has CDR1 ENHRY and CDR2 SYGVKD. The chain's CDR3 is CAISQATDTQYF. The CDR3 region has the DNA TGTGCCATCAGCCAGGCCACAGATACGCAGTATTTT.

This rearrangement joins TRBV27 to TRBJ2-7; D uncertain. Trimming removed 7 bases from V and 2 bases from J, with 15 bases in between. Germline V lookup: CDR1 MNHEY, CDR2 SMNVEV (reference sequence). CDR3 length equals 14 residues. The CDR3, as DNA: TGTGCCAGCAAGCCCATGGTTTCCCCCTACGAGCAGTACTTC. As protein: CASKPMVSPYEQYF.

The rearrangement joins TRBV19 to TRBJ2-2; weak D call: TRBD1 (6 bases). Trimming pared 3 bases from V and 4 bases from J, leaving 12 bases between. There are 15 residues in the CDR3. CDR1 and CDR2 (germline): LNHDA, SQIVND (reference sequence). The CDR3 here is CASSMRTVSTGELFF. For the CDR3, the DNA is TGTGCCAGTAGTATGCGGACAGTCTCCACCGGGGAGCTGTTTTTT.

This sequence joins TRBV19 and TRBJ1-4, with D possibly TRBD1 on 6 matching bases. CDR3 length: 13 amino acids. The germline V gene encodes CDR1 LNHDA and CDR2 SQIVND (reference sequence). The germline V and J ends were trimmed by 7 bases and 3 bases, with 9 bases remaining between them. This CDR3 is CASKGQPNEKLFF. The CDR3 DNA follows: TGTGCCAGTAAAGGACAGCCTAATGAAAAACTGTTTTTT.

V usage is TRBV10-3 and J usage is TRBJ2-5, with 13 bases fitting TRBD2. Per germline, CDR1 ENHRY and CDR2 SYGVKD. The CDR3 loop spans 16 amino acids. J lost 5 bases, V lost 3 bases, and 6 bases had no gene match. The DNA for the CDR3 is TGTGCCATCAGTGACTGGACTAGCGGGAGAGGGGAGACCCAGTACTTC. Protein: CAISDWTSGRGETQYF.

The V and J genes are TRBV20-1 and TRBJ1-1, with 7 nucleotides matching TRBD1. The germline V gene encodes CDR1 DFQATT and CDR2 SNEGSKA (reference sequence). This CDR3 comprises 14 residues. The ends lost 8 bases at V and 3 bases at J; junction bases unmatched: 12. This CDR3 reads CSTYGGQQYTEAFF. The CDR3 DNA follows: TGCAGTACTTACGGGGGACAGCAGTACACTGAAGCTTTCTTT.

V usage is TRBV3-1 and J usage is TRBJ1-2; D ambiguous. Trimming removed 0 bases at V and 6 bases at J, with 17 bases between. The germline V gene encodes CDR1 LGHDT and CDR2 YNNKEL (reference sequence). This CDR3 has 16 residues. CDR3 coding DNA: TGTGCCAGCAGCCAAGAAGGTGGCGGGCGAAAGGATGGCTACACCTTC. This translates into CASSQEGGGRKDGYTF. The full variable domain, completed using reference TRBV3-1 and TRBJ1-2, is DTAVSQTPKYLVTQMGNDKSIKCEQNLGHDTMYWYKQDSKKFLKIMFSYNNKELIINETVPNRFSPKSPDKAHLNLHINSLELGDSAVYFCASSQEGGGRKDGYTFGSGTRLTVV.

The J gene is TRBJ2-1, the V gene TRBV20-1; TRBD1 might be the D (5 bases). This CDR3 is built from 11 residues. The V gene's germline CDR1 is DFQATT and CDR2 SNEGSKA (reference sequence). The germline V and J ends were trimmed by 5 bases and 7 bases, with 9 bases remaining between them. CDR3 nucleotide sequence: TGCAGTGCTTTGACAGCGAATGAGCAGTTCTTC. The encoded protein is CSALTANEQFF.

This clonotype came up once. The V call is TRBV9, the J call TRBJ2-3; D may be TRBD2 (5 bases). Germline loops: CDR1 SGDLS, CDR2 YYNGEE. The V end was cut by 4 bases, the J end by 1 base, with 10 bases between. The CDR3 runs 14 residues. CDR3 in amino acids: CASSFRDRTDTQYF. In DNA, the CDR3 is TGTGCCAGCAGCTTCCGGGATCGCACAGATACGCAGTATTTT.

This clonotype was detected only once. The V call is TRBV30, the J call TRBJ1-1; possibly TRBD1 for D (5 bases). Germline values: CDR1 GTSNPN, CDR2 SVGIG (reference sequence). V lost 6 bases and J lost 1, with 18 bases in between. The CDR3 loop spans 15 amino acids. CDR3 loop: CACTGTHGGNTEAFF. In DNA form, the CDR3 reads TGTGCCTGCACCGGGACTCACGGCGGGAACACTGAAGCTTTCTTT.

The chain couples TRBV2 to TRBJ1-2; unclear D gene. Germline V lookup: CDR1 SNHLY, CDR2 FYNNEI. This CDR3 comprises 14 residues. The V end was cut by 5 bases, the J end by 4 bases, with 14 bases between. The CDR3 coding sequence is TGTGCCAGCAGTTTGAGACTGGCGCTCTATGGCTACACCTTC. As protein: CASSLRLALYGYTF.

This rearrangement joins TRBV5-1 to TRBJ2-3, with D possibly being TRBD2 (5 bases). Germline V gives CDR1 SGHRS, CDR2 YFSETQ. This CDR3 comprises 12 residues. Trimming cost V 3 bases and J 5 bases, with 7 bases left between them. This CDR3 reads CASSWELDTQYF. Here the CDR3 DNA reads TGCGCCAGCAGCTGGGAGCTAGATACGCAGTATTTT.

This chain links TRBV12-3 or TRBV12-4 with TRBJ1-5, with D uncertain. The CDR3 is 13 residues long. Trimming cost V 4 bases and J 7 bases, with 11 bases left between them. The CDR3 DNA reads as TGTGCCAGCAGTTACGGACTGGGCCAGCCCCAGCATTTT. Amino acids: CASSYGLGQPQHF.

J is TRBJ1-2 and V is TRBV29-1, with 9 bases that match TRBD1. Trimming removed 3 bases from V and 2 bases from J; junction bases left unmatched: 13. Germline CDR1 SQVTM, CDR2 ANQGSEA. The CDR3 has 17 amino acids. CDR3 bases: TGCAGCGTTGAGGGTGGGGAAAAAGGACAGGGGAACTATGGCTACACCTTC. Translated, it gives CSVEGGEKGQGNYGYTF.

The V call is TRBV19, the J call TRBJ2-4; D might be TRBD1 (6 bases). Between the trimmed V and J ends, which lost 6 bases and 7 bases, there was a span of 13 bases. Germline assignment: CDR1 LNHDA and CDR2 SQIVND (reference sequence). This CDR3 has 13 amino acids. The DNA of the CDR3 is TGTGCCAGTAGCCCCCAGCAGGGGAACATTCAGTACTTC. This codes for CASSPQQGNIQYF.

The chain employs TRBV6-1 and TRBJ1-1; D unresolved. Germline CDR1 is MNHNS and CDR2 is SASEGT. The CDR3 consists of 15 residues. V was pared by 5 bases and J by 4 bases, with 17 bases between. CDR3 residues: CASSLIFRGGTEAFF. The CDR3 region has the DNA TGTGCCAGCAGTCTGATTTTTCGGGGTGGCACTGAAGCTTTCTTT.

The chain has TRBV29-1 and TRBJ2-1, with 9 bases aligning to TRBD1. V was pared by 7 bases and J by 8 bases, with 9 bases of the junction left unmatched. This CDR3 comprises 13 residues. Germline V CDR1 and CDR2: SQVTM, ANQGSEA. CDR3 bases: TGCAGCGGGTTGGGGGGACAGGGCTATGAGCAGTTCTTC. Protein product: CSGLGGQGYEQFF.

This chain connects TRBV6-1 to TRBJ2-7, with D unresolved. Germline V gene sequence: CDR1 MNHNS, CDR2 SASEGT. V shed 5 bases and J shed 2 bases, with 4 bases lying between them. CDR3 size: 11 residues. The CDR3 DNA follows: TGTGCCAGCAGTTTCACCTACGAGCAGTACTTC. Translated: CASSFTYEQYF.

This chain uses TRBV6-5 with TRBJ2-3; maybe TRBD2 (5 bases). The V end lost 0 bases, the J end lost 5 bases, and 9 bases lay between the germline ends. The length of the CDR3 is 14 residues. The V gene's germline CDR1 is MNHEY and CDR2 SVGAGI. CDR3 amino acids: CASSYSMRVDTQYF. The CDR3 DNA reads TGTGCCAGCAGTTACTCGATGAGGGTAGATACGCAGTATTTT.

J is TRBJ2-6 and V is TRBV6-6; D is perhaps TRBD1 (5 bases). The germline V gene has CDR1 MNHNY and CDR2 SVGAGI (reference sequence). The CDR3 has 16 amino acids. Trimming removed 6 bases at V and 0 bases at J, with 12 bases between. CDR3 DNA: TGTGCCAGCAGCGCCCGACAGAGCTCTGGGGCCAACGTCCTGACTTTC. Residues: CASSARQSSGANVLTF.

This clonotype occurred a few times. The chain couples TRBV7-6 to TRBJ2-1; possibly TRBD2 for D (5 bases). This CDR3 has 13 residues. Trimming stripped 2 bases from V and 10 bases from J, with 12 bases between. In germline, CDR1 is SGHVS, CDR2 FNYEAQ. In DNA form, the CDR3 reads TGTGCCAGCAGCTTAACATTTAGCGCCGAGCAGTTCTTC. This gives the protein CASSLTFSAEQFF.

The chain combines TRBV12-3 or TRBV12-4 with TRBJ2-7; 7 nucleotides match TRBD1. The length of the CDR3 is 16 residues. Trimming removed 5 bases from V and 2 bases from J; junction bases left unmatched: 12. The CDR3 protein is CASSPAWGQNPYEQYF. CDR3 nucleotide sequence: TGTGCCAGCAGTCCAGCATGGGGACAGAACCCCTACGAGCAGTACTTC.